These 4 T cell receptor beta chains were all obtained from the same sample, sequenced in a study of technical replicates of blood from several donors. TCRdb keeps only in-frame clones here, not all; method: immunoSEQ multiplex PCR. The sample contains some 57,000 clones, just under 90% of which appear only once. Source material: PBMCs. These receptors were obtained from a human donor in good health. Some clones in this sample may be carry-over from other donors' samples.

This chain connects TRBV4-2 to TRBJ2-1, with 14 bases aligning to TRBD2. The CDR3 extends over 16 amino acids. The germline V gene has CDR1 LGHNA and CDR2 YNFKEQ. V lost 3 bases to trimming and J lost 6 bases; unmatched junction nucleotides: 4. DNA for the CDR3: TGTGCCAGCAGCCAGGGACTAGCGGGAGTCCGCAATGAGCAGTTCTTC. Translated: CASSQGLAGVRNEQFF.

This chain uses TRBV13 with TRBJ2-7, with TRBD2 matching over 16 bases. Trimming took 4 bases from V and 3 from J; bases not matched to a gene: 9. The CDR3 totals 18 residues. Germline V lookup: CDR1 PRHDT, CDR2 FYEKMQ (reference sequence). CDR3 in DNA: TGTGCCAGCAGCTCGGGACTAGCGGGAGGGACCGGTGTCTACGAGCAGTACTTC. As protein: CASSSGLAGGTGVYEQYF. The full variable domain, its missing parts supplied by reference TRBV13 and TRBJ2-7, is AAGVIQSPRHLIKEKRETATLKCYPIPRHDTVYWYQQGPGQDPQFLISFYEKMQSDKGSIPDRFSAQQFSDYHSELNMSSLELGDSALYFCASSSGLAGGTGVYEQYFGPGTRLTVT.

Comment on this clone: In the same sample, other DNA sequences code for this CDR3. This rearrangement joins TRBV7-3 to TRBJ1-1, with TRBD1 identical over 7 bases. Trimming removed 4 bases from V and 3 bases from J; junction bases left unmatched: 2. The length of the CDR3 is 13 residues. Germline loops: CDR1 SGHTA, CDR2 FQGTGA. The CDR3 nucleotides are TGTGCCAGCAGCTCCGACAGGGACACTGAAGCTTTCTTT. This translates into CASSSDRDTEAFF.

The chain is built from TRBV30 and TRBJ1-4; the D is unclear. Trimming shortened V by 1 base and J by 4 bases, and 10 bases separated the two germline ends. Germline loops: CDR1 GTSNPN, CDR2 SVGIG (reference sequence). This CDR3 spans 14 amino acids. In DNA form, the CDR3 reads TGTGCCTGGAGTGCGGGGTTCGTTAATGAAAAACTGTTTTTT. Translating it yields CAWSAGFVNEKLFF.